The source of this TCR beta chain is a study of Ad26.COV2.S vaccination and SARS-CoV-2 variants. Study-level information: Donor was assigned to the Ad26.COV2.S arm of trial COV1001. Ad26.COV2.S shots went into the muscle once or twice, 56 days apart. Study outcomes and limitations: Vaccinated and placebo-treated recipients had similar non-spike TCR breadth.

Treatment noted: around 19 received Ad26.COV2.S at low or high dose, single or two shots; five or six received placebo; per-sample allocation not given. Sampling was performed 63 days after the first vaccine or placebo injection. Based in Boston, the donor was an adult of 18-55 years. Assay used: immunoSEQ multiplex PCR; TCRdb lists only in-frame clones, some missing. The sample contains about 440,000 clones, about 92% of which appear only once. Worth noting for this clone: Its antigen is not identified. The sample holds other DNA sequences that translate to the same CDR3.

The receptor was derived from a person between 18 and 60 years old who received the Ad26.COV2.S COVID-19 vaccine or a placebo. The sequenced sample was peripheral blood, obtained in a trial of Ad26.COV2.S vaccine versus placebo.

CDR3 nucleotides: TGTGCCAGCAGCCTACTAGCGGGAGGGCCCGAGACCCAGTACTTC. Translating it yields CASSLLAGGPETQYF. The chain employs TRBV7-9 and TRBJ2-5; 13 nucleotides line up with TRBD2. The CDR3 runs 15 residues. CDR1 SEHNR and CDR2 FQNEAQ come from the germline V gene (reference sequence). Trimming at V came to 5 bases and at J to 5 bases, leaving 5 bases not matched to a gene.